One and the same sample provided the 17 T cell receptor beta chains below, sequenced in a study of T cells in Graves' hyperthyroidism and ophthalmopathy. It was RNA transcripts that yielded the amplified TCR beta CDR3 regions. A set of HTBI primers served as the primers for a first-round RT-PCR of the TCR CDR3. TCRdb passed the multiplex PCR reads through MiXCR, listing each CDR3 protein once. The sample carries a few hundred thousand distinct CDR3 sequences, roughly 20% recorded once. The source material was blood. Receptor source: a man between 18 and 35 years old with Graves' hyperthyroidism.

V and J are TRBV11-2 and TRBJ1-1; D may be TRBD1 (6 bases). This CDR3 is 13 amino acids long. Trimming removed 0 bases at V and 10 bases at J, with 12 bases between. Germline values: CDR1 SGHAT, CDR2 FQNNGV. CDR3 sequence: CASSLETGARAFF. In nucleotides, the CDR3 is TGTGCCAGCAGCTTAGAAACGGGGGCTCGAGCTTTCTTT. Full variable domain (missing parts from reference TRBV11-2 and TRBJ1-1): EAGVAQSPRYKIIEKRQSVAFWCNPISGHATLYWYQQILGQGPKLLIQFQNNGVVDDSQLPKDRFSAERLKGVDSTLKIQPAKLEDSAVYLCASSLETGARAFFGQGTRLTVV.

The sample holds many counts of this clonotype. This chain connects TRBV5-1 to TRBJ1-1; D uncertain. The CDR3 totals 14 residues. Germline CDR1 reads SGHRS; CDR2 reads YFSETQ. V was trimmed by 0 bases and J by 2 bases, leaving 8 bases between them. The CDR3 nucleotides read TGCGCCAGCAGCTTGGACTGGGCAAACACTGAAGCTTTCTTT. Encoded protein: CASSLDWANTEAFF. The whole variable domain, filled in from reference TRBV5-1 and TRBJ1-1, reads KAGVTQTPRYLIKTRGQQVTLSCSPISGHRSVSWYQQTPGQGLQFLFEYFSETQRNKGNFPGRFSGRQFSNSRSEMNVSTLELGDSALYLCASSLDWANTEAFFGQGTRLTVV.

At least ten counts were recorded for this clonotype. V and J are TRBV6-6 and TRBJ2-7; 7 bases agree with TRBD2. Losses at the gene ends were 0 bases for V and 2 bases for J; bases not matched to a gene: 7. The CDR3 spans 16 residues. The germline V gene has CDR1 MNHNY and CDR2 SVGAGI (reference sequence). CDR3 protein: CASSYSIASGTYEQYF. In DNA form, the CDR3 reads TGTGCCAGCAGTTACTCGATCGCTAGCGGAACCTACGAGCAGTACTTC.

The chain uses TRBV6-1 and TRBJ2-5; tentatively, D is TRBD1 (6 bases). Trimming removed 10 bases from V and 2 bases from J, with 17 bases in between. CDR1 and CDR2 (germline): MNHNS, SASEGT. The CDR3 loop spans 14 amino acids. Written as DNA, the CDR3 is TGTGCCATCGAGAGGGCGAGGGGGCAAGAGACCCAGTACTTC. Residues: CAIERARGQETQYF.

This clonotype was detected many times. The genes are TRBV19 and TRBJ1-5; no definite D call. Germline CDR1 is LNHDA and CDR2 is SQIVND (reference sequence). This CDR3 contains 12 residues. V was shortened by 7 bases and J by 3 bases, with 7 bases between the two germline ends. CDR3: CASKANNQPQHF. The DNA of the CDR3 is TGTGCCAGTAAGGCGAACAATCAGCCCCAGCATTTT.

The V and J genes are TRBV28 and TRBJ1-1, with a weak D call TRBD1 (6 bases). V lost 11 bases to trimming and J lost 0 bases, with 13 bases between them. The CDR3 is made up of 13 amino acids. Germline lookup yields CDR1 MDHEN and CDR2 SYDVKM. Here the CDR3 reads CAGRGPMNTEAFF. The CDR3 region has the DNA TGTGCCGGGCGGGGGCCAATGAACACTGAAGCTTTCTTT.

This clonotype was counted many times. The chain employs TRBV6-4 and TRBJ1-5; the match to TRBD1 covers 10 bases. The CDR3 covers 13 residues. V shed 6 bases, J shed 6 bases, and the junction held 2 bases outside the gene matches. Per germline, CDR1 MRHNA and CDR2 SNTAGT. CDR3: CASSGQGGQPQHF. The CDR3 nucleotides are TGTGCCAGCAGCGGACAGGGGGGTCAGCCCCAGCATTTT.

This clonotype was observed a handful of times. The V call is TRBV19, the J call TRBJ1-2; D is ambiguous. With 1 base removed from V and 3 bases from J, the gap between germline ends came to 9 bases. The germline gives CDR1 LNHDA, CDR2 SQIVND (reference sequence). This CDR3 comprises 14 residues. CDR3 DNA sequence: TGTGCCAGTAGTATAGCGGAGGAAGACTATGGCTACACCTTC. Translated, it gives CASSIAEEDYGYTF. The full variable domain, in which reference TRBV19 and TRBJ1-2 provide the parts outside the CDR3, is DGGITQSPKYLFRKEGQNVTLSCEQNLNHDAMYWYRQDPGQGLRLIYYSQIVNDFQKGDIAEGYSVSREKKESFPLTVTSAQKNPTAFYLCASSIAEEDYGYTFGSGTRLTVV.

There are a few counts of this clonotype. The chain has TRBV9 and TRBJ2-7; possibly TRBD2 for D (6 bases). V was cut by 4 bases and J by 5 bases, with 19 bases left in between. The CDR3 runs 15 residues. The V gene's germline CDR1 is SGDLS and CDR2 YYNGEE. CDR3: CASSPEDLSGDEQYF. In nucleotides, the CDR3 is TGTGCCAGCAGCCCAGAGGATTTATCGGGGGACGAGCAGTACTTC.

A note on this clonotype: An end of the junction does not agree with germline; a read error may underlie this. The chain joins TRBV28 to TRBJ1-1; TRBD1 is a possible D gene (5 bases). The V gene's germline CDR1 is MDHEN and CDR2 SYDVKM. This CDR3 has 16 amino acids. The CDR3 coding sequence is TGCGCCAGCAGCCAAGAAGGGACCAGACTCGCCACTGAAGCTTGCTTT. Its protein product is CASSQEGTRLATEACF.

This clonotype was observed many times. The chain couples TRBV12-3 or TRBV12-4 to TRBJ1-2; TRBD1 agrees at 7 bases. The V gene end was trimmed by 8 bases and the J gene end by 7 bases; junction bases not matched to a gene: 10. This CDR3 comprises 13 residues. The DNA for the CDR3 is TGTGCCAGCGCTGACGGACAGGCCCTTGGCTACACCTTC. It specifies CASADGQALGYTF.

This clonotype was picked up many times. The CDR3 loop reads CSLSRRSGYTF. The CDR3 nucleotides are TGCAGTCTCTCGAGAAGGTCGGGCTACACCTTC. V gene TRBV20-1 combines with J gene TRBJ1-2, with D uncertain. This CDR3 has 11 residues. CDR1 is DFQATT, CDR2 SNEGSKA, per germline (reference sequence). Trimming stripped 8 bases from V and 8 bases from J, with 15 bases between.

With respect to this clonotype: Possible read error: a much larger clone is one base away. This sequence joins TRBV6-2 or TRBV6-3 and TRBJ2-7; D gene uncertain. The germline gives CDR1 MNHEY, CDR2 SVGEGT. The CDR3 covers 12 residues. Trimming took off 9 bases at V and 3 bases at J, with 12 bases between the two ends. The CDR3 bases are TGTGCCAGTCAAGGGCGGAACTACGAGCAGTACGTC. It codes for CASQGRNYEQYV.

This clonotype appeared many times. The rearrangement uses TRBV29-1 and TRBJ2-5, with D unclear. Trimming shortened V by 6 bases and J by 4 bases, and 12 bases separated the two germline ends. In germline, CDR1 is SQVTM, CDR2 ANQGSEA. This CDR3 region has 12 residues. The CDR3 loop is CSVHVGPETQYF. The CDR3 region has the DNA TGCAGCGTCCACGTGGGCCCAGAGACCCAGTACTTC.

This clonotype was picked up many times. The V and J genes are TRBV6-1 and TRBJ2-2, with 10 bases identical to TRBD2. Germline V CDR1 and CDR2: MNHNS, SASEGT. The length of the CDR3 is 15 residues. J was trimmed by 6 bases and V by 6 bases; bases with no gene match: 7. The CDR3 DNA is TGTGCCAGCAGCTCGAGCGGGGGGGCGTCCGGGGAGCTGTTTTTT. Translated: CASSSSGGASGELFF.

This clonotype showed up many times. This rearrangement joins TRBV10-2 to TRBJ1-1, with a weak D call TRBD1 (5 bases). V lost 6 bases to trimming and J lost 0 bases, with 8 bases between them. CDR1 and CDR2 (germline): WSHSY, SAAADI. The CDR3 spans 13 residues. CDR3 amino acids: CASRQALNTEAFF. The CDR3, as DNA: TGCGCCAGCAGACAGGCGTTGAACACTGAAGCTTTCTTT.

This clonotype was seen a few times. The gene calls are TRBV11-1 and TRBJ1-5; TRBD1 matches at 9 bases. J lost 2 bases, V lost 5 bases, and 7 bases had no gene match. Germline assignment: CDR1 SGHAT and CDR2 FQDESV (reference sequence). The CDR3 covers 16 residues. In nucleotides, the CDR3 is TGTGCCAGCAGCCCCGGCCGGGACAGGGGCAATCAGCCCCAGCATTTT. Its translation: CASSPGRDRGNQPQHF.